The 25 T cell receptor beta chains below were found in one sample sequenced in a study of cytomegalovirus exposure and HLA in healthy donors. With 60 Vbeta and 13 Jbeta primers, the PCR was carried out. Using immunoSEQ multiplex PCR, the repertoire was profiled, and TCRdb retains in-frame clones only, with some absent. Found here are about 160,000 clones, roughly 80% of them singletons; the top ten hold 1.3%. Material: PBMCs. Receptors were obtained from a man aged 25 to 40 in good health and CMV-seronegative.

The chain employs TRBV19 and TRBJ1-1; tentative D call: TRBD1 (5 bases). The CDR3 spans 13 residues. Germline V gene lookup returns CDR1 LNHDA and CDR2 SQIVND (reference sequence). V lost 4 bases and J lost 0, with 6 bases in between. CDR3 sequence reads: CASSTTVNTEAFF. CDR3 nucleotide sequence: TGTGCCAGTAGTACGACAGTGAACACTGAAGCTTTCTTT. Combining the CDR3 with reference TRBV19 and TRBJ1-1 gives the whole variable domain DGGITQSPKYLFRKEGQNVTLSCEQNLNHDAMYWYRQDPGQGLRLIYYSQIVNDFQKGDIAEGYSVSREKKESFPLTVTSAQKNPTAFYLCASSTTVNTEAFFGQGTRLTVV.

In regard to this clone: This sample includes further DNA sequences coding for the same CDR3. J is TRBJ2-7 and V is TRBV28; TRBD1 matches at 7 bases. This CDR3 has 14 amino acids. Germline V gives CDR1 MDHEN, CDR2 SYDVKM. Germline trimming cut 1 base from V and 0 bases from J; bases unmatched to any gene: 0. CDR3 in amino acids: CASSLSGGSYEQYF. CDR3 nucleotides: TGTGCCAGCAGTTTATCAGGGGGCTCCTACGAGCAGTACTTC.

The genes are TRBV10-3 and TRBJ1-6; D uncertain. V was trimmed by 0 bases and J by 7 bases, leaving 4 bases between them. The CDR3 length is 13 residues. The germline CDR1 and CDR2 sequences are ENHRY and SYGVKD. In DNA, the CDR3 is TGTGCCATCAGTGAGTCCGGGAATTCACCCCTCCACTTT. It encodes CAISESGNSPLHF.

This chain uses TRBV7-2 with TRBJ2-7; 11 bases line up with TRBD2. Germline CDR1 SGHTA, CDR2 FQGNSA. This CDR3 is built from 18 residues. J lost 2 bases, V lost 5 bases, and 14 bases had no gene match. The CDR3 nucleotides read TGTGCCAGCAGCCCCCGTGCTACTAGCGGGAGTAGCGCCTACGAGCAGTACTTC. It translates to CASSPRATSGSSAYEQYF.

J is TRBJ1-1 and V is TRBV7-3; 9 nucleotides align to TRBD1. The CDR3 extends over 15 amino acids. Losses at the gene ends were 4 bases for V and 5 bases for J; bases not matched to a gene: 8. CDR1 and CDR2 from the germline V gene are SGHTA and FQGTGA. This CDR3 reads CASSSTGTGRTEAFF. Here the CDR3 DNA reads TGTGCCAGCAGCTCCACGGGGACAGGGCGTACTGAAGCTTTCTTT.

The chain recombines TRBV10-3 with TRBJ1-1; weak D call: TRBD1 (5 bases). V lost 3 bases and J lost 11, with 22 bases in between. Germline V gene data show CDR1 as ENHRY and CDR2 as SYGVKD. CDR3 length equals 15 residues. The CDR3 loop reads CAISDQSGNTPLAFF. CDR3 in DNA: TGTGCCATCAGTGACCAGTCAGGGAACACCCCGCTGGCTTTCTTT.

This clone was seen a handful of times. V is TRBV5-4 and J is TRBJ1-2, with a tentative D call TRBD1 (6 bases). The CDR3 sequence is 13 residues long. V shed 0 bases and J shed 6 bases, with 9 bases lying between them. CDR1 is SGHNT, CDR2 YYREEE, per germline (reference sequence). The CDR3 region is CASSLVGADGYTF. CDR3 nucleotides: TGTGCCAGCAGCTTGGTGGGGGCAGATGGCTACACCTTC.

The chain uses TRBV19 and TRBJ1-5, with no clear D. V was cut by 5 bases and J by 2 bases, with 19 bases left in between. The CDR3 covers 17 residues. Looked up from germline, CDR1 is LNHDA and CDR2 is SQIVND (reference sequence). The DNA for the CDR3 is TGTGCCAGTAGTTTCAGCCTGACATTCCCAGGCAATCAGCCCCAGCATTTT. Translated, it gives CASSFSLTFPGNQPQHF.

This clone was seen once. J is TRBJ2-1 and V is TRBV2; maybe TRBD2 (5 bases). Germline V gene sequence: CDR1 SNHLY, CDR2 FYNNEI. V was trimmed by 7 bases and J by 5 bases, leaving 6 bases between them. The CDR3 extends over 11 amino acids. The CDR3 nucleotides are TGTGCCAGCACAGCGGACAATGAGCAGTTCTTC. This gives the protein CASTADNEQFF.

The chain employs TRBV28 and TRBJ1-5, with 11 bases that match TRBD1. The CDR3 extends over 15 amino acids. The V and J ends lost 5 bases and 6 bases, in that order; junction bases with no gene match: 6. In germline, CDR1 is MDHEN, CDR2 SYDVKM. CDR3 in amino acids: CASSPGTGGFQPQHF. The CDR3 DNA reads as TGTGCCAGCAGTCCTGGGACAGGGGGTTTTCAGCCCCAGCATTTT.

Only one count was recorded for this clone. This chain uses TRBV7-3 with TRBJ1-1; 9 bases agree with TRBD1. The CDR3 is 14 amino acids. Germline CDR1 SGHTA, CDR2 FQGTGA. V was pared by 5 bases and J by 7 bases, with 8 bases of the junction left unmatched. The CDR3 DNA is TGTGCCAGCAGCAAAAACAGGGGGCAGGGTGAAGCTTTCTTT. Its protein is CASSKNRGQGEAFF.

The CDR3 sequence: CASDTKGLARNEQFF. CDR3 DNA: TGTGCCAGCGATACGAAGGGACTAGCTCGCAATGAGCAGTTCTTC. The chain combines TRBV7-9 with TRBJ2-1; 9 bases are shared with TRBD2. The CDR3 has 15 residues. The ends lost 8 bases at V and 6 bases at J; junction bases unmatched: 11. Germline CDR1 is SEHNR and CDR2 is FQNEAQ (reference sequence).

V usage is TRBV27 and J usage is TRBJ2-5; 8 nucleotides line up with TRBD2. The junction had 2 bases not matched to a gene; V was cut back by 5 bases and J by 0 bases. Germline assignment: CDR1 MNHEY and CDR2 SMNVEV (reference sequence). The CDR3 has 14 residues. CDR3 amino acids: CASSPLADQETQYF. DNA of the CDR3: TGTGCCAGCAGTCCACTAGCGGACCAAGAGACCCAGTACTTC.

The rearrangement links TRBV28 to TRBJ2-7, with 10 bases matching TRBD2. The germline CDR1 and CDR2 sequences are MDHEN and SYDVKM. V lost 6 bases, J lost 0 bases, and 5 bases stayed unmatched. The CDR3 consists of 15 residues. CDR3 residues: CASRTAGGHSYEQYF. The CDR3 region has the DNA TGTGCCAGCAGGACAGCGGGGGGGCACTCCTACGAGCAGTACTTC.

The CDR3 region has the DNA TGTGCCTGGAATAGGGCAGGTGTTCAAGGGGCTTATGGCTACACCTTC. Translating gives CAWNRAGVQGAYGYTF. The V call is TRBV30, the J call TRBJ1-2; tentatively, D is TRBD1 (5 bases). The CDR3 is 16 residues long. The V end lost 4 bases, the J end lost 5 bases, and 23 bases lay between the germline ends. CDR1 and CDR2 (germline): GTSNPN, SVGIG (reference sequence).

The rearrangement uses TRBV7-8 and TRBJ1-4; 12 bases fit TRBD1. Per the germline V gene, CDR1 is SGHVS and CDR2 is FQNEAQ. V gave up 5 bases and J gave up 0 bases; unmatched junction bases: 13. The CDR3 covers 20 residues. This CDR3 reads CASSPPPGTGGIATNEKLFF. CDR3 in DNA: TGTGCCAGCAGCCCACCGCCGGGGACAGGGGGCATTGCAACTAATGAAAAACTGTTTTTT.

The V call is TRBV7-9, the J call TRBJ2-7; 10 bases align to TRBD1. This CDR3 comprises 16 residues. The V and J ends lost 1 base and 3 bases, in that order; junction bases with no gene match: 6. Germline CDR1 is SEHNR and CDR2 is FQNEAQ (reference sequence). The DNA of the CDR3 is TGTGCCAGCAGCTTAGGGAGGCGGACAGGGGGCTACGAGCAGTACTTC. Its translation is CASSLGRRTGGYEQYF.

The CDR3, as DNA: TGTGCCAGCAGCTTCCCAGATAGCAATCAGCCCCAGCATTTT. Translated: CASSFPDSNQPQHF. This sequence joins TRBV5-8 and TRBJ1-5; D is undetermined. Germline CDR1 reads SGHTS; CDR2 reads YDEGEE. The CDR3 runs 14 residues. Deletions cut 2 bases from V and 0 bases from J, with 6 bases between.

The chain has TRBV5-1 and TRBJ2-7; the D is unclear. The V gene lost 4 bases and the J gene lost 5 bases, with 19 bases spanning the gap. Germline CDR1 and CDR2: SGHRS and YFSETQ. The CDR3 runs 15 residues. CDR3 DNA sequence: TGCGCCAGCAGCCCACGGTCACAGATGGCTGACGAGCAGTACTTC. Translating gives CASSPRSQMADEQYF.

The rearrangement uses TRBV28 and TRBJ1-2, with D perhaps TRBD1 (6 bases). Germline V gene lookup returns CDR1 MDHEN and CDR2 SYDVKM. V lost 7 bases to trimming and J lost 3 bases, with 12 bases between them. The CDR3 has 13 amino acids. DNA of the CDR3: TGTGCCAGCAAAATGGACAGCGACTATGGCTACACCTTC. It translates to CASKMDSDYGYTF.

The chain uses TRBV19 and TRBJ2-1; possible D gene TRBD1, 6 bases. CDR1 is LNHDA and CDR2 is SQIVND in the germline V gene (reference sequence). The CDR3 has 14 residues. V lost 5 bases, J lost 12 bases, and 20 bases lay in between. CDR3 region: CASSVDSSTVGQFF. The CDR3 bases are TGTGCCAGTAGTGTGGACAGTTCGACAGTAGGGCAGTTCTTC.

This chain connects TRBV10-3 to TRBJ2-2; 8 bases align to TRBD2. CDR1 is ENHRY, CDR2 SYGVKD, per germline. This CDR3 has 18 residues. Trimming removed 6 bases from V and 5 bases from J; junction bases left unmatched: 17. DNA of the CDR3: TGTGCCATCAGCCCCACCGGGGGAGCGGGAGTCGGAACCGGGGAGCTGTTTTTT. Amino acids: CAISPTGGAGVGTGELFF.

DNA of the CDR3: TGTGCCAGCAGTTTATCGCGGGACTATCAGCCCCAGCATTTT. It encodes CASSLSRDYQPQHF. The genes are TRBV27 and TRBJ1-5, with D tentatively TRBD1 (5 bases). There are 14 residues in the CDR3. The germline V gene has CDR1 MNHEY and CDR2 SMNVEV (reference sequence). The V gene lost 0 bases and the J gene lost 5 bases, with 8 bases spanning the gap.

The J gene is TRBJ1-2, the V gene TRBV11-1, with no clear D. The germline gives CDR1 SGHAT, CDR2 FQDESV (reference sequence). This CDR3 has 13 amino acids. With 1 base removed from V and 5 bases from J, the gap between germline ends came to 8 bases. CDR3 DNA: TGTGCCAGCAGCTTAGGGGCAGAATATGGCTACACCTTC. The encoded protein is CASSLGAEYGYTF. The whole variable domain, filled in from reference TRBV11-1 and TRBJ1-2, reads EAEVAQSPRYKITEKSQAVAFWCDPISGHATLYWYRQILGQGPELLVQFQDESVVDDSQLPKDRFSAERLKGVDSTLKIQPAELGDSAMYLCASSLGAEYGYTFGSGTRLTVV.

The chain has TRBV10-2 and TRBJ2-3, with TRBD2 identical over 10 bases. The CDR3 extends over 14 amino acids. Per the germline V gene, CDR1 is WSHSY and CDR2 is SAAADI. V lost 10 bases and J lost 3; bases outside the gene matches: 7. CDR3 in DNA: TGCGCCACCCAAGCGGGGGGGCCAACAGATACGCAGTATTTT. Translating gives CATQAGGPTDTQYF.